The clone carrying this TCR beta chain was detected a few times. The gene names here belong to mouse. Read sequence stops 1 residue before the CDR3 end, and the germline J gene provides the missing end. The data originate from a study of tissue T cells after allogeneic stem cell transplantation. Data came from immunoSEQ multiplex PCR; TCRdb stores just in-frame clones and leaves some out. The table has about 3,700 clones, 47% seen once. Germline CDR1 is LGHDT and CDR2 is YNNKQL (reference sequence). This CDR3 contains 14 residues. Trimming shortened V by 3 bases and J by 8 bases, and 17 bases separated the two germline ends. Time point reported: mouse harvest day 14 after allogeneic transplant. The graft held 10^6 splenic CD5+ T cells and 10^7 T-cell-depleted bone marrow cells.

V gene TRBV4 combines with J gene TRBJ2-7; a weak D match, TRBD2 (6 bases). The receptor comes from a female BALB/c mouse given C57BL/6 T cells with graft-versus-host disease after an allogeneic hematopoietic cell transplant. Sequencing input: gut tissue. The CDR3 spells CASSYDWRGFQQYF. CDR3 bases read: TGTGCCAGCAGCTACGACTGGCGGGGCTTTCAACAGTAC.